Described below is a single TCR beta chain sequence and its context. What it binds is unknown. This entry is derived from a study of cytomegalovirus exposure and HLA in healthy donors. The study's findings and limits: Researchers reported from a later analysis that most CMV-associated TCR beta chains appeared HLA-restricted. TCR beta V- and J-gene trimming, according to a later analysis, was linked to a missense DCLRE1C variant. A previous analysis found most TCR beta V segments productive roughly 87% or roughly 30% of the time.

PCR employed 60 Vbeta and 13 Jbeta primers. As processed by the authors: Later reanalysis found roughly 80 million unique TCR beta chains, around 11 million of them shared. Sequencing was performed with immunoSEQ multiplex PCR; in TCRdb, only in-frame clones are kept and a portion is missing. From that table come the V and J calls and clone size; the DNA was used to work out D and trimming. The sample consists of about 190,000 clones, 80% to 85% of them appearing once. Germline V lookup: CDR1 WSHSY, CDR2 SAAADI. Between the trimmed V and J ends, which lost 6 bases and 3 bases, there was a span of 11 bases. The CDR3 consists of 13 residues.

The TCR was taken from a woman aged 18-29 years in good health and CMV-seronegative. The sequenced sample was PBMCs. The genes are TRBV10-2 and TRBJ1-2, with D possibly being TRBD1 (6 bases). CDR3 sequence (DNA): TGCGCCAGCAGCACGACAGGTGACTATGGCTACACCTTC. This sequence encodes CASSTTGDYGYTF.